This T cell receptor beta chain is from a study of blood T cell repertoires in COVID-19. Clones were read by immunoSEQ multiplex PCR, and TCRdb kept only the in-frame ones, dropping some. The sample carries approximately 380,000 clones, around 89% recorded once. Germline V CDR1 and CDR2: MNHNS, SASEGT. V lost 0 bases and J 3 bases, leaving 14 bases between the germline ends. The CDR3 is 16 residues long. V is TRBV6-1 and J is TRBJ1-2; weak D call: TRBD1 (5 bases). The sample was PBMCs or T cells enriched from blood (not recorded which). This TCR derives from a woman aged 18-30 years who had recovered from COVID-19. Here the CDR3 DNA reads TGTGCCAGCAGTGAAGCTTGGGGGGGTCAGGACTATGGCTACACCTTC. This codes for CASSEAWGGQDYGYTF.